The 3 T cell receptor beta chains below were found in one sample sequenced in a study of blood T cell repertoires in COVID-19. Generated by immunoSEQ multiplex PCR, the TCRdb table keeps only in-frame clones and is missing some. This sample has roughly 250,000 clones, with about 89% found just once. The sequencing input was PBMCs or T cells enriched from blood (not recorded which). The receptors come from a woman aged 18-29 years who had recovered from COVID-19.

Here the CDR3 DNA reads TGTGCCAGCAGTTCGTCCGGGACAGGGGGTTATAGCAATCAGCCCCAGCATTTT. This codes for CASSSSGTGGYSNQPQHF. The chain is built from TRBV27 and TRBJ1-5, with TRBD1 identical over 11 bases. This CDR3 has 18 amino acids. CDR1 and CDR2 from the germline V gene are MNHEY and SMNVEV (reference sequence). Germline trimming cut 4 bases from V and 0 bases from J; bases unmatched to any gene: 8.

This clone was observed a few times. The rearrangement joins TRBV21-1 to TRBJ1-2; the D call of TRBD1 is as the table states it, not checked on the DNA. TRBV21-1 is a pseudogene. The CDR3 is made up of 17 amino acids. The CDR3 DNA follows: TGTGCCAGCAGCGCCGTTGGCCTCGCACGTATTCTTCATGGCTACACCTTC. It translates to CASSAVGLARILHGYTF.

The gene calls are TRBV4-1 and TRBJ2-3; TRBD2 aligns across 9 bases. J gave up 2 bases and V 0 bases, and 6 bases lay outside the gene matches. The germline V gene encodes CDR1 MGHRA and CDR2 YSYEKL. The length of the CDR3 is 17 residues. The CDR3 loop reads CASSQDRLAVTTDTQYF. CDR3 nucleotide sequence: TGCGCCAGCAGCCAAGATCGACTAGCGGTCACCACAGATACGCAGTATTTT.